These 24 T cell receptor beta chains were all obtained from the same sample, sequenced in a study of blood T cell repertoires in COVID-19. Profiling relied on immunoSEQ multiplex PCR, and the TCRdb table lists in-frame clones only, not all of them. The sample contains 130,000 or so clones, approximately 68% of which appear only once. The sample taken for sequencing was peripheral blood. The receptors originated from an older woman with acute or convalescent COVID-19.

This clone is a singleton in its sample. This sequence joins TRBV19 and TRBJ1-2; D is undetermined. With 5 bases removed from V and 4 bases from J, the gap between germline ends came to 14 bases. This CDR3 comprises 14 residues. The germline V gene has CDR1 LNHDA and CDR2 SQIVND (reference sequence). DNA for the CDR3: TGTGCCAGTAGTGAAACTTGGGAGAGCTATGGCTACACCTTC. This encodes CASSETWESYGYTF.

This clone was seen a single time. This rearrangement joins TRBV5-1 to TRBJ2-2; unclear D gene. The CDR3 spans 14 residues. With 0 bases removed from V and 2 bases from J, the gap between germline ends came to 5 bases. Germline values: CDR1 SGHRS, CDR2 YFSETQ. CDR3 loop: CASSLDRNTGELFF. The CDR3 region has the DNA TGCGCCAGCAGCTTGGACAGAAACACCGGGGAGCTGTTTTTT.

The chain is built from TRBV7-6 and TRBJ2-5; tentatively, D is TRBD2 (5 bases). Germline V lookup: CDR1 SGHVS, CDR2 FNYEAQ. Trimming shortened V by 4 bases and J by 5 bases, and 14 bases separated the two germline ends. CDR3 size: 14 residues. The CDR3 here is CASSSDVSGETQYF. DNA for the CDR3: TGTGCCAGCAGCTCAGACGTCTCGGGGGAGACCCAGTACTTC.

This clone was found a few times. J is TRBJ1-6 and V is TRBV28; D perhaps matches TRBD1 (5 bases). Trimming left V 3 bases short and J 6 bases short, with 12 bases between. The CDR3 is made up of 15 amino acids. In germline, CDR1 is MDHEN, CDR2 SYDVKM. DNA for the CDR3: TGTGCCAGCAGTTTCTCCGGGGGTGTTAATTCACCCCTCCACTTT. Protein: CASSFSGGVNSPLHF.

The gene calls are TRBV14 and TRBJ2-7; D is unclear. CDR1 is SGHDN, CDR2 FVKESK, per germline. Trimming pared 1 base from V and 6 bases from J, leaving 13 bases between. The CDR3 totals 14 residues. The CDR3: CASSQAFVRSEQYF. CDR3 nucleotide sequence: TGTGCCAGCAGCCAAGCCTTCGTCAGAAGCGAGCAGTACTTC.

In its sample, this clone was seen once. This chain joins TRBV27 and TRBJ2-7, with 10 bases lining up with TRBD1. The CDR3 contains 13 residues. The germline CDR1 and CDR2 sequences are MNHEY and SMNVEV (reference sequence). V shed 7 bases and J 5 bases; nucleotides not matched to a gene: 5. CDR3: CASIDRGRDEQYF. As DNA, the CDR3 is TGTGCCAGCATAGACAGGGGGCGGGACGAGCAGTACTTC.

This clone was seen a handful of times. J is TRBJ1-2 and V is TRBV7-9; D gene unclear. Germline assignment: CDR1 SEHNR and CDR2 FQNEAQ (reference sequence). V lost 4 bases and J lost 4, with 10 bases in between. This CDR3 has 13 residues. DNA for the CDR3: TGTGCCAGCAGCTACCGGGGAACCTATGGCTACACCTTC. It yields the protein CASSYRGTYGYTF.

This clone was recorded a few times. The chain employs TRBV14 and TRBJ1-1; 8 bases align to TRBD1. Trimming took 4 bases from V and 5 from J; bases not matched to a gene: 6. In germline, CDR1 is SGHDN, CDR2 FVKESK. The CDR3 contains 14 residues. CDR3 in amino acids: CASSLMTGETEAFF. Written as DNA, the CDR3 is TGTGCCAGCAGCCTTATGACAGGGGAAACTGAAGCTTTCTTT.

This clone has just a few counts. The V and J genes are TRBV3-1 (or the pseudogene TRBV3-2) and TRBJ2-1; D is unresolved. The ends were cut back, 5 bases at V and 8 bases at J, with 16 bases in the middle. The CDR3 is 14 residues long. Germline CDR1 reads LGHDT; CDR2 reads YNNKEL (reference sequence). CDR3 sequence (DNA): TGTGCCAGCAGCGATAGGTGGGCCTCCCATGAGCAGTTCTTC. Translating it yields CASSDRWASHEQFF.

CDR3 sequence: CASSIGKGEFNQPQHF. The CDR3, as DNA: TGTGCCAGTAGTATAGGTAAGGGGGAGTTCAATCAGCCCCAGCATTTT. The chain recombines TRBV19 with TRBJ1-5; perhaps TRBD1 as D (6 bases). Trimming shortened V by 1 base and J by 3 bases, and 13 bases separated the two germline ends. CDR3 length: 16 residues. From germline, CDR1 is LNHDA and CDR2 SQIVND (reference sequence).

The V gene is TRBV11-2, the J gene TRBJ2-1; TRBD2 might be the D (6 bases). CDR3 length: 13 amino acids. Germline V CDR1 and CDR2: SGHAT, FQNNGV. The V end was cut by 5 bases, the J end by 12 bases, with 17 bases between. CDR3 DNA: TGTGCCAGCAGCCCTGATTCGGGACTCGGGCAGTTCTTC. It specifies CASSPDSGLGQFF.

The chain joins TRBV5-5 to TRBJ1-5; D gene uncertain. Trimming cost V 1 base and J 2 bases, with 4 bases left between them. The germline V gene has CDR1 SGHKS and CDR2 YYEKEE (reference sequence). This CDR3 contains 13 residues. The CDR3 DNA is TGTGCCAGCAGCTTGACAGGCAATCAGCCCCAGCATTTT. This encodes CASSLTGNQPQHF.

The V and J genes are TRBV19 and TRBJ2-2, with D uncertain. The V gene lost 5 bases and the J gene lost 1 base, with 5 bases spanning the gap. From germline, CDR1 is LNHDA and CDR2 SQIVND (reference sequence). The CDR3 covers 13 residues. The CDR3 DNA follows: TGTGCCAGTAGTGCAGGGAACACCGGGGAGCTGTTTTTT. It yields the protein CASSAGNTGELFF.

With regard to this clone: A read error may produce the germline difference seen at one junction end. The chain has TRBV5-1 and TRBJ2-5, with D possibly TRBD1 on 6 matching bases. CDR3 size: 13 residues. CDR1 and CDR2 from the germline V gene are SGHRS and YFSETQ. CDR3 loop: CASRDIGGEAQYF. CDR3 nucleotide sequence: TGCGCCAGCAGAGACATAGGGGGAGAGGCCCAGTACTTC.

This sequence joins TRBV6-6 and TRBJ2-7, with TRBD1 matching 7 bases. V dropped 2 bases and J dropped 2; count of bases not matched to a gene: 3. CDR3 length: 14 residues. Germline CDR1 reads MNHNY; CDR2 reads SVGAGI (reference sequence). CDR3 region: CASSYPQGAYEQYF. The CDR3 DNA sequence: TGTGCCAGCAGTTACCCCCAGGGGGCCTACGAGCAGTACTTC.

V usage is TRBV21-1 and J usage is TRBJ2-1; the table's TRBD2 call for D was not verified on the DNA. TRBV21-1 is recorded as a pseudogene. The CDR3 spans 16 residues. CDR3 coding DNA: TGTGCCAGCAGCTGGGTTCTGGACTCCCAATACAATGAGCAGTTCTTC. This codes for CASSWVLDSQYNEQFF.

This chain uses TRBV4-1 with TRBJ2-7, with 10 positions matching TRBD1. V lost 0 bases, J lost 7 bases, and 9 bases stayed unmatched. This CDR3 is 16 amino acids long. The germline CDR1 and CDR2 sequences are MGHRA and YSYEKL. The chain's CDR3 is CASSQDLRQGAKEQYF. The CDR3 region has the DNA TGCGCCAGCAGCCAAGATCTGAGACAGGGGGCTAAAGAGCAGTACTTC.

The CDR3 spells CASPRGNSGNTIYF. The CDR3 DNA follows: TGTGCCTCACCCCGAGGTAACTCTGGAAACACCATATATTTT. This chain connects TRBV30 to TRBJ1-3; D is ambiguous. V shed 7 bases and J shed 0 bases, with 13 bases lying between them. The germline gives CDR1 GTSNPN, CDR2 SVGIG (reference sequence). The CDR3 totals 14 residues.

This clone was seen only once. The V and J genes are TRBV9 and TRBJ1-4; D is perhaps TRBD1 (6 bases). The CDR3 is made up of 14 amino acids. Between the trimmed V and J ends, which lost 0 bases and 8 bases, there was a span of 11 bases. The germline CDR1 and CDR2 sequences are SGDLS and YYNGEE. The CDR3 here is CASSVGAGAEKLFF. CDR3 sequence (DNA): TGTGCCAGCAGCGTAGGGGCAGGGGCAGAAAAACTGTTTTTT.

This chain connects TRBV28 to TRBJ1-3, with a weak D call TRBD1 (6 bases). The CDR3 sequence is 15 residues long. CDR1 and CDR2 from the germline V gene are MDHEN and SYDVKM. V was trimmed by 4 bases and J by 8 bases, leaving 18 bases between them. The chain's CDR3 is CASSSKLGALDTIYF. CDR3 nucleotide sequence: TGTGCCAGCAGTTCCAAGTTGGGGGCTTTGGACACCATATATTTT. The full variable domain, rest sourced from reference TRBV28 and TRBJ1-3, is DVKVTQSSRYLVKRTGEKVFLECVQDMDHENMFWYRQDPGLGLRLIYFSYDVKMKEKGDIPEGYSVSREKKERFSLILESASTNQTSMYLCASSSKLGALDTIYFGEGSWLTVV.

This clone showed up many times. J is TRBJ2-1 and V is TRBV2, with 10 nucleotides matching TRBD2. Germline CDR1 and CDR2: SNHLY and FYNNEI. The CDR3 runs 14 residues. Germline trimming cut 6 bases from V and 7 bases from J; bases unmatched to any gene: 6. The DNA of the CDR3 is TGTGCCAGCAGCCTCATAGCGGGGGGAAATGAGCAGTTCTTC. Its protein is CASSLIAGGNEQFF.

The chain employs TRBV7-9 and TRBJ1-1; D is unclear. CDR3 length: 13 residues. Germline V gene sequence: CDR1 SEHNR, CDR2 FQNEAQ (reference sequence). Trimming stripped 7 bases from V and 1 base from J, with 10 bases between. Here the CDR3 DNA reads TGTGCCAGCACCAAGACACAGAACACTGAAGCTTTCTTT. It specifies CASTKTQNTEAFF.

This sequence joins TRBV5-1 and TRBJ2-7; possible D gene TRBD1, 5 bases. The CDR3 contains 15 residues. V lost 1 base and J 5 bases, leaving 16 bases between the germline ends. In germline, CDR1 is SGHRS, CDR2 YFSETQ. The DNA of the CDR3 is TGCGCCAGCAGCTTGCGTTCAGGGTCGAGGAACGAGCAGTACTTC. Translation: CASSLRSGSRNEQYF.

V usage is TRBV2 and J usage is TRBJ2-2; D is possibly TRBD1 (5 bases). Germline-derived CDR1 and CDR2 are SNHLY and FYNNEI. CDR3 length equals 13 residues. The V and J ends lost 6 bases and 5 bases respectively, with 10 bases between them. CDR3 nucleotide sequence: TGTGCCAGCAGGGGGCCCGGGACCGGGGAGCTGTTTTTT. The encoded protein is CASRGPGTGELFF.